One T cell receptor (beta chain) is described in this entry. This clonotype was counted many times. The antigen this receptor binds is unknown. No base quality information exists; no much larger clone differs at one position. cDNA was synthesized by template-switch 5'RACE using a primer with a 10-nucleotide random unique molecular identifier that tagged each TCR transcript. Every sequencing run yielded over 200 million TCR-beta sequences covering 15-18 subjects. Total RNA was extracted with the RNeasy kit. TCR-beta VDJ regions were amplified with primers for the TCR constant region and the 5'RACE anchor, using the KAPA Real-time Library Amplification kit. Sample indexes and Illumina adaptors were added in a first PCR, and a second PCR then increased library yield. After Ampure bead purification, the roughly 650 bp TCR product was size-selected on a 2% E-gel SizeSelection system. Before pooling, library quality was checked on a Bioanalyzer, concentration was measured with Qubit, and libraries were quantified with the Kapa Library Quantification kit. Paired-end 2 x 150 bp sequencing of the libraries was performed on an Illumina HiSeq 2500. To increase sequence diversity, about 25-30% phiX was spiked into each library pool. The original methods were these. The quality-filtered reads were processed with the UMI-based MiGEC pipeline, whose error correction step removed more than 80% of the raw TCR sequences. VDJ genes were aligned to IMGT germline references, and clonotypes were defined by unique CDR3 amino acid sequence plus V-J genes. Clonal expansion, Shannon diversity and CDR3 relatedness were evaluated with VDJtools (CalcPairwiseDistances, ClusterSamples), while phylogenetic trees were built in CLCbio workbench. Using coefficient-of-variation modelling across technical triplicates, the study counted a clone as expanded if it had at least 8 unique UMIs. The public reads were quality trimmed at Q25 with fastp and then assembled into clones with MiXCR by TCRdb, keeping productive beta chains. Each entry is one CDR3 protein sequence, shown with its most common DNA and genes. What appears here as the V and J calls and clone size reflects TCRdb's work, not the paper's. The table for this sample lists some 50,000 distinct CDR3 sequences; roughly 2% of them were counted only once. The biggest ten clones account for around 2.3% of the sample.

For the unsorted PBMC libraries, 2 million PBMCs were stored in RNAlater at -80 degrees C until RNA extraction and were used to generate the libraries. The multiple sclerosis patients were enrolled in a US clinical protocol that used magnetic resonance imaging to evaluate disease progression. Peripheral blood underwent Ficoll-Hypaque density gradient centrifugation to isolate PBMCs, which were then cryopreserved in liquid nitrogen. This record belongs to a study of neurological immune-mediated disorders (dated by TCRdb to about 2019). Turning to the overall study: Among the 34 multiple sclerosis patients, about 31 had relapsing-remitting MS and 3 had secondary progressive MS. Peripheral blood TCR-beta repertoires from HTLV-I-associated myelopathy (HAM/TSP) patients, multiple sclerosis patients and healthy controls were compared by UMI-based sequencing. The 85 to 110 TCR-beta libraries included longitudinal samples, technical triplicates and paired sorted CD4+ and CD8+ T-cell subsets alongside PBMC samples. Of the approximately 68 subjects in the cohort, some 15 were HAM/TSP patients, approximately 35 were multiple sclerosis patients, and about 20 were healthy controls.

Germline trimming: 0 bases from V, 8 bases from J; junction bases outside gene matches: 5. Reading from cysteine to phenylalanine, the CDR3 counts 15 amino acids. Here the CDR3 DNA is all that survives: 45 bases in frame from base 1. Sequences SGHRS (CDR1) and YFSETQ (CDR2) are obtained from the germline V gene. The paper as a whole reports these results and caveats: TCR clonal expansion was highest in HAM/TSP patients and lowest in MS patients, with MS patients falling below even healthy controls. Across subjects, expanded clones never shared an identical CDR3 amino acid sequence, which suggests that the TCR-beta repertoires in every group were private. No clinical or MRI features were associated with the MS cluster, and the authors said that larger cohorts are needed. Repertoires from 18 of 34 MS patients were grouped by phylogenetic analysis into a cluster of related CDR3 sequences, suggesting a possible repertoire-level signature.

Sequenced input: PBMCs. This receptor was taken from a woman aged 40 to 50 with multiple sclerosis. The chain is assembled from TRBV5-1 and TRBJ1-6; TRBD1 aligns with 7 central bases. The bases are TGCGCCAGCAGCTTGGGACCCACAGGGGATTCACCCCTCCACTTT. Translated, it gives CASSLGPTGDSPLHF.